The present T cell receptor beta chain was sequenced within a study of CD8 T cells in Susac syndrome. Study-wide context: When blood was drawn, the patients with Susac syndrome were therapy-naive, on corticosteroids, or on intravenous immunoglobulin alone.

On this clonotype itself: Antigen: not known. The conserved phenylalanine or tryptophan is not found at the CDR3 terminus, so this likely reflects a read error.

Random hexamers primed reverse transcription of about 0.5 to 1 ug RNA. Coverage of TCR beta CDR3 amplification by immunoSEQ multiplex PCR extended to 54 Vbeta and 13 Jbeta. TCRdb re-analysed the immunoSEQ multiplex PCR reads in MiXCR, keeping a single row per CDR3 protein. The sample holds around 200,000 distinct CDR3 sequences, roughly 94% seen once. Overall study results and limits: Within Susac syndrome CD4+ T cell repertoires, clonal expansion was not evident.

The CDR3 runs 15 residues. The ends were cut back, 7 bases at V and 0 bases at J, with 12 bases in the middle. CDR1 is LNHNV and CDR2 is YYDKDF in the germline V gene (reference sequence). V usage is TRBV15 and J usage is TRBJ2-2; D tentatively reads TRBD1 or TRBD2 (5 bases each). The TCR originated in a human donor with Susac syndrome. Source material: CD4+ T cells from PBMCs. The CDR3 spells CATTDLGANTGELFL. As DNA, the CDR3 is TGTGCCACCACGGATCTGGGGGCGAACACCGGGGAGCTGTTTCTT.